These T cell receptor beta chains were read from a single sample in a study of shared clonotypes between healthy human individuals. Produced via immunoSEQ multiplex PCR; TCRdb's table is partial and in-frame only. The sample lists about 2.2 million clones, more than 85% occurring once. The sequenced sample was naive CD8+ T cells from PBMCs. The receptors derive from a man between 18 and 35 years old in good health. Some clones in this sample may be carry-over from other donors' samples. Each CDR3 is given with its conserved first and last residue. D genes are given only for firm matches. Size values are once, few and many counts, or a class for expanded clones, and some rows have none.

TRBJ2-7 | TRBV6-5 | - | - | CASSSGASYEQYF | TGTGCCAGCAGTTCGGGAGCATCTTACGAGCAGTACTTC
TRBJ2-7 | TRBV5-6 | once | - | CASSHTTDIYEQYF | TGTGCCAGCAGCCACACCACGGACATCTACGAGCAGTACTTC
TRBJ2-5 | TRBV7-9 | - | - | CASSYPPKETQYF | TGTGCCAGCAGCTACCCCCCGAAAGAGACCCAGTACTTC
TRBJ2-7 | TRBV25-1 | - | - | CASGDYEQYF | TGTGCCAGCGGAGACTACGAGCAGTACTTC
TRBJ1-4 | TRBV4-3 | - | - | CASSQEGAGTNEKLFF | TGCGCCAGCAGCCAAGAAGGGGCAGGAACTAATGAAAAACTGTTTTTT
TRBJ2-7 | TRBV13 | - | TRBD2 | CASSSLSRGVYEQYF | TGTGCCAGCAGCTCCCTATCCCGGGGGGTATACGAGCAGTACTTC
TRBJ2-7 | TRBV11-2 | once | - | CATRQAPTHEQYF | TGTGCCACCCGACAGGCTCCAACACACGAGCAGTACTTC
TRBJ2-7 | TRBV29-1 | once | - | CSVHGMAYEQYF | TGCAGCGTTCATGGAATGGCCTACGAGCAGTACTTC
TRBJ1-1 | TRBV19 | - | - | CASSIGSGSNTEAFF | TGTGCCAGTAGTATTGGGAGTGGCAGCAACACTGAAGCTTTCTTT
TRBJ1-4 | TRBV10-3 | - | TRBD1 | CAIRRDREFGNEKLFF | TGTGCCATCAGGCGGGACAGGGAGTTCGGAAATGAAAAACTGTTTTTT
TRBJ1-4 | TRBV21-1 | - | - | CASTPDRGTTNEKLFF | TGTGCCAGCACCCCGGACAGGGGAACAACTAATGAAAAACTGTTTTTT
TRBJ2-7 | TRBV7-9 | - | - | CASSFGRGDTYEQYF | TGTGCCAGCAGCTTTGGCAGGGGGGATACCTACGAGCAGTACTTC
TRBJ2-7 | TRBV11-2 | - | - | CASSLGTGVSYEQYF | TGTGCCAGCAGCTTAGGAACCGGGGTCTCCTACGAGCAGTACTTC
TRBJ1-1 | TRBV30 | - | - | CAWSLSGRVEAFF | TGTGCCTGGAGTTTAAGCGGCAGGGTTGAAGCTTTCTTT
TRBJ1-1 | TRBV4-1 | - | - | CASSLRDLGTEAFF | TGCGCCAGCAGCCTAAGGGATTTGGGCACTGAAGCTTTCTTT
TRBJ2-5 | TRBV11-2 | - | - | CASSSRQVETQYF | TGTGCCAGCAGCTCTCGACAGGTGGAGACCCAGTACTTC
TRBJ2-1 | TRBV28 | - | TRBD2 | CASSGTSGNNEQFF | TGTGCCAGCAGCGGGACTAGCGGGAACAATGAGCAGTTCTTC
TRBJ1-3 | TRBV7-9 | - | - | CASSLEVSGNTIYF | TGTGCCAGCAGCTTAGAGGTCTCTGGAAACACCATATATTTT
TRBJ2-1 | TRBV5-6 | - | - | CASSRGSYNEQFF | TGTGCCAGCAGCAGGGGAAGTTACAATGAGCAGTTCTTC
TRBJ1-1 | TRBV5-8 | - | TRBD1 | CASRRTGYEAFF | TGTGCCAGCAGAAGGACAGGATATGAAGCTTTCTTT